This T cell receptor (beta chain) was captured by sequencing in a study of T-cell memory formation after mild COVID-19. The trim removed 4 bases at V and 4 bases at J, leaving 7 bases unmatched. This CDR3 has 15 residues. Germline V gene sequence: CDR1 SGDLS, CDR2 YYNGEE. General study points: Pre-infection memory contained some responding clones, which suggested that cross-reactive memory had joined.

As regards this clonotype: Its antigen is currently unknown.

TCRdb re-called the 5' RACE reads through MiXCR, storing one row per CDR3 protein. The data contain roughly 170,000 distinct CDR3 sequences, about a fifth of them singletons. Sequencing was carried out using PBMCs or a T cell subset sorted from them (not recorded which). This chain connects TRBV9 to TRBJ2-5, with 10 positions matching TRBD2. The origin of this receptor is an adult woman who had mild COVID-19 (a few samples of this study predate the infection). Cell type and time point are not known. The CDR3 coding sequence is TGTGCCAGCAGCCCGGGGACTAGCGACGGAGAGACCCAGTACTTC. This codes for CASSPGTSDGETQYF.